A selection of T cell receptor beta chains follows, all from one sample in a study of T-cell memory formation after mild COVID-19. TCRdb reprocessed the 5' RACE reads with MiXCR, giving one entry per CDR3 protein. The sample has hundreds of thousands of distinct CDR3 sequences; 15% to 20% are singletons. Sequenced sample: PBMCs or a T cell subset sorted from them (not recorded which). The receptors stem from a man between 18 and 29 years old who had mild COVID-19 (a few samples of this study predate the infection). Cell type and time point are not known. Both conserved end residues are part of each CDR3. A D gene is named only where the DNA matches it firmly. Clone size is stated in some rows and not others, as once, few, many or a class when expanded.

cdr3_nt | cdr3_aa | v_call | clone_size | j_call | d_call
TGTGCCAGCAGCTTAGGACAGCGAGGCGACGAGCAGTACTTC | CASSLGQRGDEQYF | TRBV11-2 | few | TRBJ2-7 | -
TGTGCCAGCAGTTCGGGGACAGGAGGGCAGTACTTC | CASSSGTGGQYF | TRBV6-5 | few | TRBJ2-7 | TRBD1
TGCAGTGCGCCCGGGACAGGGAATTGGGAAGCTTTCTTT | CSAPGTGNWEAFF | TRBV20-1 | - | TRBJ1-1 | TRBD1
TGTGCCAGCAGCCCGGGGGGGTACTACCGTTTTGAAGAGCAGTACTTC | CASSPGGYYRFEEQYF | TRBV7-2 | - | TRBJ2-7 | TRBD2
TGTGCCAGCAGCTTAGGTCTACCTGCCACAGATACGCAGTATTTT | CASSLGLPATDTQYF | TRBV7-3 | - | TRBJ2-3 | -
TGCAGTGCTAGGGAGGACATGAACACTGAAGCTTTCTTT | CSAREDMNTEAFF | TRBV20-1 | many | TRBJ1-1 | -
TGTGCCAGCAGCGACCAGGCATGGTCAGAGCAGTTCTTC | CASSDQAWSEQFF | TRBV7-3 | - | TRBJ2-1 | -
TGTGCCAGCAGTTCCTATCCGCCCGGGCTGGGGGGTGAGCAGTACTTC | CASSSYPPGLGGEQYF | TRBV27 | few | TRBJ2-7 | -
TGTGCCAGTGCGGGACAGGGTCGAGAGACCCAGTACTTC | CASAGQGRETQYF | TRBV19 | - | TRBJ2-5 | TRBD1
TGCGCCAGCAGTATGTTGGGCGGTGAGACCCAGTACTTC | CASSMLGGETQYF | TRBV5-1 | - | TRBJ2-5 | -
TGTGCCAGCAGTTTACCCGCTCGCGGGGCCAGCACAGATACGCAGTATTTT | CASSLPARGASTDTQYF | TRBV28 | many | TRBJ2-3 | -
TGTGCCAGCAGTGATAGCGGGGGGGCCAATGAGCAGTTCTTC | CASSDSGGANEQFF | TRBV6-1 | - | TRBJ2-1 | TRBD2
TGTGCCAGCAGCCCCGGGGCGGCCAGTTTTGATGGCTACACCTTC | CASSPGAASFDGYTF | TRBV7-2 | - | TRBJ1-2 | -
TGTGCCAGCAGCCCCCCGGCTGGAGAGACCCAGTACTTC | CASSPPAGETQYF | TRBV9 | - | TRBJ2-5 | -
TGTGCCAGCAGTTCTACCGGGACAGCGTACGAGACCCAGTACTTC | CASSSTGTAYETQYF | TRBV27 | - | TRBJ2-5 | TRBD1
TGCGCCAGCGAGAGATTAGCGGGGGCACTCCAAGAGACCCAGTACTTC | CASERLAGALQETQYF | TRBV10-1 | - | TRBJ2-5 | TRBD2
TGTGCCAGCAGTGGGCAGGGGAATCAGCCCCAGCATTTT | CASSGQGNQPQHF | TRBV25-1 | few | TRBJ1-5 | -
TGTGCCAGCAGTCGGACGGATAACTATGGCTACACCTTC | CASSRTDNYGYTF | TRBV14 | few | TRBJ1-2 | -
TGTGCCAGCAGTCTACTAGCGGGGATCACCGGGGAGCTGTTTTTT | CASSLLAGITGELFF | TRBV6-2/TRBV6-3 | few | TRBJ2-2 | TRBD2
TGTGCCAGCAGCGTAGCCCCCCTGGGCGGGGGGGCCCCAGATACGCAGTATTTT | CASSVAPLGGGAPDTQYF | TRBV9 | few | TRBJ2-3 | TRBD2
TGTGCCAGCAGGGCAGGGGAATACTATGGCTACACCTTC | CASRAGEYYGYTF | TRBV27 | few | TRBJ1-2 | -
TGTGCCAGCAACAGGGGGCAAGAGACCCAGTACTTC | CASNRGQETQYF | TRBV5-4 | - | TRBJ2-5 | TRBD1
TGTGCCTGGAGTGTTTCTCGCGGGTCTCAGGACGAGCAGTACTTC | CAWSVSRGSQDEQYF | TRBV30 | few | TRBJ2-7 | -
TGCGCCAGCGCCTTCCGCTTTGGCGGGGGCCACACAGATACGCAGTATTTT | CASAFRFGGGHTDTQYF | TRBV5-1 | - | TRBJ2-3 | -
TGTGCTGGTTTGGGGAACACTGAAGCTTTCTTT | CAGLGNTEAFF | TRBV12-5 | - | TRBJ1-1 | -